Listed here are 3 T cell receptor beta chains from one sample, sequenced in a study of human T cells and chemical hapten exposure. TCRdb reprocessed the RACE reads via MiXCR and lists one record per CDR3 protein. The sample has 95,000 to 100,000 distinct CDR3 sequences, about a tenth seen once; the top ten hold about 3.1%. The sample's time point: pre-sensitization, week 0. Treatment indicated: therapeutic diphenylcyclopropenone sensitization with weekly scalp DPC. The sequenced sample was whole blood, obtained in connection with sensitization to the hapten diphenylcyclopropenone (DPC). All receptors come from a woman in her sixties or seventies with alopecia areata. Some clones in this sample may be carry-over from other donors' samples.

The chain uses TRBV19 and TRBJ2-7; TRBD1 matches at 7 bases. Trimming removed 1 base from V and 4 bases from J; junction bases left unmatched: 7. The CDR3 runs to 15 residues. From germline, CDR1 is LNHDA and CDR2 SQIVND (reference sequence). The CDR3 spells CASSIARTGHYEQYF. The CDR3 region has the DNA TGTGCCAGTAGTATAGCTCGGACAGGCCATTACGAGCAGTACTTC.

This clonotype was seen many times. The rearrangement links TRBV27 to TRBJ1-1, with 8 bases fitting TRBD1. J gave up 2 bases and V 6 bases, and 5 bases lay outside the gene matches. This CDR3 contains 14 residues. Per germline, CDR1 MNHEY and CDR2 SMNVEV (reference sequence). The CDR3 nucleotides are TGTGCCAGCAGCCACGGACAGGGCAACACTGAAGCTTTCTTT. It yields the protein CASSHGQGNTEAFF.

The sample holds many counts of this clonotype. The chain carries TRBV20-1 and TRBJ2-1, with D perhaps matching TRBD1 (6 bases). CDR1 and CDR2 from the germline V gene are DFQATT and SNEGSKA (reference sequence). V was trimmed by 3 bases and J by 2 bases, leaving 11 bases between them. This CDR3 is built from 14 residues. The CDR3 nucleotides read TGCAGTGCTAGGACAGGAAACACCTACAATGAGCAGTTCTTC. It yields the protein CSARTGNTYNEQFF.